This T cell receptor (beta chain) comes out of a study of regulatory T cells in long-lasting Graves disease. For TCR beta, libraries came from iRepertoire HTBI primers and Arm-PCR of CDR3 regions. TCRdb re-called the multiplex PCR reads with MiXCR, one entry per CDR3 protein. This sample yields about 430,000 distinct CDR3 sequences, of which over 14% are seen a single time; approximately 7.6% belongs to the top ten. This clonotype occurred many times. Time point given: newly diagnosed GD, antithyroid drugs for less than 3 months. From PBMCs, RNA was extracted and then used to make the TCR library. Germline V gene sequence: CDR1 KGHSH, CDR2 LQKENI. The CDR3 length is 14 residues. With 1 base clipped from V and 8 bases from J, the junction kept 3 bases outside the gene matches. The same sample was also studied in work on T cells in Graves' hyperthyroidism and ophthalmopathy.

The chain employs TRBV18 and TRBJ2-2, with 8 bases aligning to TRBD1. The clonotype comes from a woman between 35 and 50 years old with Graves disease. Sequenced here: peripheral blood mononuclear cells (PBMCs), sampled at new diagnosis, from a patient treated with antithyroid drugs. CDR3 loop: CASSPRTGMGELFF. In nucleotides, the CDR3 is TGTGCCAGCTCACCACGGACAGGGATGGGGGAGCTGTTTTTT.